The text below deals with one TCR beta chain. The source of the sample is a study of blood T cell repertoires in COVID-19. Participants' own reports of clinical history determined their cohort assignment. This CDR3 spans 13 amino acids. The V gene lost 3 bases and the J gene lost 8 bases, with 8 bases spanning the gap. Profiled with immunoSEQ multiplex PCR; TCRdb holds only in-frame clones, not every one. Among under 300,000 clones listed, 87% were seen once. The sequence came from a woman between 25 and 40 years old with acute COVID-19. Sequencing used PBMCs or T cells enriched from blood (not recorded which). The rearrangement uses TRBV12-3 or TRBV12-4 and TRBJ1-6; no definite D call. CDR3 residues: CASSFKNDSPLHF. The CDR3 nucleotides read TGTGCCAGCAGTTTTAAAAATGATTCACCCCTCCACTTT.